The 27 T cell receptor beta chains below come from one sample, sequenced in a study of OX40 agonist ivuxolimab in advanced cancers. Libraries were built with the immunoSEQ multiplex PCR assay. Sourced from immuneACCESS, this table was stored by TCRdb with only in-frame sequences that have V and J called. A share of the clones is absent; for the studies checked, an unresolved V gene accounts for under half, and the remainder has no known explanation. The sample data list under 55,000 clones, and approximately 87% of these were observed just once. The ten largest clones take up approximately 7% of the sample. This specimen was CD4+ or CD8+ T cells sorted from blood, taken in a trial of the OX40 agonist ivuxolimab. These receptors came from an adult with an advanced solid tumor such as melanoma, head and neck, liver or kidney cancer.

The chain couples TRBV19 to TRBJ1-5; D gene uncertain. The germline CDR1 and CDR2 sequences are LNHDA and SQIVND (reference sequence). V dropped 5 bases and J dropped 7 bases, with 9 bases sitting between them. The CDR3 spans 12 residues. The CDR3 coding sequence is TGTGCCAGTAGTCTAGTCCAGCAGCCCCAGCATTTT. It codes for CASSLVQQPQHF.

V usage is TRBV10-1 and J usage is TRBJ2-1; maybe TRBD2 (6 bases). V lost 6 bases, J lost 4 bases, and 13 bases lay in between. Germline CDR1 reads WNHNN; CDR2 reads SYGVQD (reference sequence). CDR3 length equals 14 residues. CDR3 sequence: CASSEGTSYNEQFF. CDR3 DNA sequence: TGCGCCAGCAGCGAAGGGACTTCTTACAATGAGCAGTTCTTC.

The chain carries TRBV5-1 and TRBJ2-7; possibly TRBD1 for D (6 bases). There are 13 residues in the CDR3. CDR1 is SGHRS, CDR2 YFSETQ, per germline. The germline V and J ends were trimmed by 7 bases and 2 bases, with 13 bases remaining between them. CDR3 sequence: CASHTGNTYEQYF. CDR3 coding DNA: TGCGCCAGCCATACAGGGAATACCTACGAGCAGTACTTC.

This clone was picked up a small number of times. This chain uses TRBV30 with TRBJ1-1; D not certain. The CDR3 extends over 13 amino acids. Germline values: CDR1 GTSNPN, CDR2 SVGIG (reference sequence). V lost 1 base, J lost 6 bases, and 12 bases lay in between. CDR3 in amino acids: CAWSGQVFAEAFF. DNA for the CDR3: TGTGCCTGGAGTGGCCAGGTATTCGCTGAAGCTTTCTTT. Combining the CDR3 with reference TRBV30 and TRBJ1-1 gives the whole variable domain SQTIHQWPATLVQPVGSPLSLECTVEGTSNPNLYWYRQAAGRGLQLLFYSVGIGQISSEVPQNLSASRPQDRQFILSSKKLLLSDSGFYLCAWSGQVFAEAFFGQGTRLTVV.

The J gene is TRBJ1-1, the V gene TRBV30, with TRBD1 identical over 7 bases. Unmatched junction bases numbered 10, after V lost 0 bases and J lost 0 bases. CDR1 is GTSNPN, CDR2 SVGIG, per germline (reference sequence). This CDR3 spans 17 amino acids. The CDR3 DNA is TGTGCCTGGAGTGTACGAACAGGGGTTGGTCTGAACACTGAAGCTTTCTTT. Its translation: CAWSVRTGVGLNTEAFF.

The genes are TRBV5-6 and TRBJ1-5, with 12 bases identical to TRBD1. The CDR3 totals 19 residues. Germline values: CDR1 SGHDT, CDR2 YYEEEE. Trimming took 3 bases from V and 0 from J; bases not matched to a gene: 10. This CDR3 reads CASSYRDRGQVNSNQPQHF. DNA for the CDR3: TGTGCCAGCAGCTACCGGGACAGGGGGCAAGTAAATAGCAATCAGCCCCAGCATTTT. Together with reference TRBV5-6 and TRBJ1-5, the CDR3 gives the full variable domain: DAGVTQSPTHLIKTRGQQVTLRCSPKSGHDTVSWYQQALGQGPQFIFQYYEEEERQRGNFPDRFSGHQFPNYSSELNVNALLLGDSALYLCASSYRDRGQVNSNQPQHFGDGTRLSIL.

V usage is TRBV7-2 and J usage is TRBJ1-5; the match to TRBD1 covers 10 bases. From germline, CDR1 is SGHTA and CDR2 FQGNSA. This CDR3 is 14 amino acids long. The trim removed 5 bases at V and 5 bases at J, leaving 3 bases unmatched. The CDR3 is CASSPGTGDQPQHF. The CDR3 nucleotides are TGTGCCAGCAGCCCGGGGACAGGGGATCAGCCCCAGCATTTT.

This sequence joins TRBV6-1 and TRBJ2-7; D may match TRBD1 or TRBD2 (5 bases each). The CDR3 totals 13 residues. V lost 8 bases and J lost 7, with 18 bases in between. CDR1 MNHNS and CDR2 SASEGT come from the germline V gene. The CDR3 region is CASSEVRGKEQYF. The CDR3, as DNA: TGTGCCAGCTCCGAGGTGAGGGGTAAAGAGCAGTACTTC.

V is TRBV5-1 and J is TRBJ1-1; 7 nucleotides align to TRBD1. From germline, CDR1 is SGHRS and CDR2 YFSETQ. The CDR3 is 14 amino acids. V dropped 2 bases and J dropped 4; count of bases not matched to a gene: 5. The chain's CDR3 is CASSLQGSGTEAFF. CDR3 nucleotides: TGCGCCAGCAGCTTACAGGGGTCGGGCACTGAAGCTTTCTTT. Variable domain in full (rest from reference TRBV5-1 and TRBJ1-1): KAGVTQTPRYLIKTRGQQVTLSCSPISGHRSVSWYQQTPGQGLQFLFEYFSETQRNKGNFPGRFSGRQFSNSRSEMNVSTLELGDSALYLCASSLQGSGTEAFFGQGTRLTVV.

The V gene is TRBV5-1, the J gene TRBJ2-2; TRBD2 matches 10 bases. The length of the CDR3 is 18 residues. Germline CDR1 is SGHRS and CDR2 is YFSETQ. V lost 0 bases to trimming and J lost 3 bases; unmatched junction nucleotides: 8. CDR3 in DNA: TGCGCCAGCAGCTTGGGCCTCACTAGCGGGGCTGACACCGGGGAGCTGTTTTTT. This codes for CASSLGLTSGADTGELFF.

In this sample, this clone turned up a few times. This chain uses TRBV5-6 with TRBJ1-2, with TRBD1 as a possible D gene (6 bases). V lost 1 base and J lost 8, with 15 bases in between. Germline CDR1 reads SGHDT; CDR2 reads YYEEEE. There are 14 residues in the CDR3. CDR3 nucleotide sequence: TGTGCCAGCAGCTTGATTACAGGGCTAGTAGGCTACACCTTC. Its protein is CASSLITGLVGYTF.

The V gene is TRBV6-5, the J gene TRBJ1-5; 7 bases map to TRBD1. The CDR3 runs 15 residues. J was trimmed by 0 bases and V by 5 bases; bases with no gene match: 4. Germline CDR1 and CDR2: MNHEY and SVGAGI. CDR3 bases: TGTGCCAGCAGTCAGGGGGGGCATAGCAATCAGCCCCAGCATTTT. Its translation: CASSQGGHSNQPQHF.

The gene calls are TRBV7-9 and TRBJ2-3; no clear D. The CDR3 has 16 amino acids. The V gene lost 1 base and the J gene lost 1 base, with 12 bases spanning the gap. Germline loops: CDR1 SEHNR, CDR2 FQNEAQ (reference sequence). CDR3 in DNA: TGTGCCAGCAGCTTAGTCGCCGGGTTAGGCACAGATACGCAGTATTTT. It encodes CASSLVAGLGTDTQYF.

The rearrangement uses TRBV19 and TRBJ1-2; D unclear. The CDR3 sequence is 13 residues long. Germline assignment: CDR1 LNHDA and CDR2 SQIVND (reference sequence). V was pared by 5 bases and J by 7 bases, with 14 bases between. CDR3 loop: CASSSDFLGGYTF. The CDR3 DNA reads TGTGCCAGTAGTTCGGACTTTCTCGGTGGCTACACCTTC. The complete variable domain, with remaining parts taken from reference TRBV19 and TRBJ1-2, reads DGGITQSPKYLFRKEGQNVTLSCEQNLNHDAMYWYRQDPGQGLRLIYYSQIVNDFQKGDIAEGYSVSREKKESFPLTVTSAQKNPTAFYLCASSSDFLGGYTFGSGTRLTVV.

The rearrangement uses TRBV2 and TRBJ1-2; D is unclear. Germline V gene lookup returns CDR1 SNHLY and CDR2 FYNNEI. Trimming pared 7 bases from V and 2 bases from J, leaving 14 bases between. The CDR3 runs to 14 residues. CDR3: CASIMGSINYGYTF. The CDR3 bases are TGTGCCAGCATCATGGGCAGTATAAACTATGGCTACACCTTC.

This rearrangement joins TRBV28 to TRBJ1-4, with TRBD1 as a possible D gene (6 bases). In germline, CDR1 is MDHEN, CDR2 SYDVKM. This CDR3 comprises 15 residues. V was trimmed by 4 bases and J by 4 bases, leaving 13 bases between them. CDR3 loop: CASSSLGQHNEKLFF. CDR3 nucleotides: TGTGCCAGCAGTTCCCTAGGACAGCATAATGAAAAACTGTTTTTT.

The chain couples TRBV12-5 to TRBJ1-1; no definite D call. Trimming pared 5 bases from V and 1 base from J, leaving 5 bases between. The germline CDR1 and CDR2 sequences are LGHNT and FRNRAP. The CDR3 runs to 12 residues. The CDR3 bases are TGTGCTAGTGGTGACAAGAACACTGAAGCTTTCTTT. Encoded protein: CASGDKNTEAFF.

V usage is TRBV6-6 and J usage is TRBJ1-4, with 8 bases fitting TRBD1. This CDR3 has 14 amino acids. Germline CDR1 MNHNY, CDR2 SVGAGI (reference sequence). V lost 2 bases to trimming and J lost 10 bases; unmatched junction nucleotides: 6. CDR3 protein: CASSYQGAESKLFF. CDR3 nucleotide sequence: TGTGCCAGCAGTTACCAGGGGGCAGAATCAAAACTGTTTTTT.

The J gene is TRBJ2-7, the V gene TRBV5-1; D call uncertain. The CDR3 contains 12 residues. Germline loops: CDR1 SGHRS, CDR2 YFSETQ. Trimming removed 0 bases at V and 6 bases at J, with 7 bases between. The CDR3 sequence is CASSLVRAEQYF. As DNA, the CDR3 is TGCGCCAGCAGCTTGGTACGAGCCGAGCAGTACTTC.

This chain uses TRBV6-5 with TRBJ1-1; D gene unclear. Trimming stripped 4 bases from V and 1 base from J, with 4 bases between. Germline V CDR1 and CDR2: MNHEY, SVGAGI. The CDR3 length is 12 residues. CDR3 loop: CASSFRNTEAFF. In DNA form, the CDR3 reads TGTGCCAGCAGTTTCAGGAACACTGAAGCTTTCTTT.

V is TRBV30 and J is TRBJ1-2; D unresolved. The CDR3 has 11 residues. V lost 8 bases to trimming and J lost 1 base, with 8 bases between them. Germline V CDR1 and CDR2: GTSNPN, SVGIG (reference sequence). The CDR3 loop reads CAQVFNYGYTF. In DNA form, the CDR3 reads TGTGCCCAGGTCTTTAACTATGGCTACACCTTC.

In this sample, this clone turned up a few times. The chain recombines TRBV14 with TRBJ2-1; 11 nucleotides line up with TRBD1. Germline CDR1 SGHDN, CDR2 FVKESK. The CDR3 sequence is 16 residues long. The junction had 5 bases not matched to a gene; V was cut back by 4 bases and J by 3 bases. The CDR3 sequence is CASSPWTGGLYNEQFF. The CDR3 DNA follows: TGTGCCAGCAGCCCCTGGACAGGGGGCCTCTACAATGAGCAGTTCTTC.

This clone was found once. This chain uses TRBV6-5 with TRBJ2-7; TRBD2 matches at 7 bases. In germline, CDR1 is MNHEY, CDR2 SVGAGI. V lost 2 bases and J lost 6; bases outside the gene matches: 10. The CDR3 consists of 15 residues. CDR3 in amino acids: CASSYGGGVGREQYF. In DNA form, the CDR3 reads TGTGCCAGCAGTTACGGGGGGGGAGTCGGGCGCGAGCAGTACTTC.

The chain is built from TRBV11-2 and TRBJ1-2; no clear D gene. The CDR3 sequence is 15 residues long. V lost 3 bases to trimming and J lost 1 base, with 12 bases between them. The germline V gene encodes CDR1 SGHAT and CDR2 FQNNGV. CDR3 residues: CASSFGVEYNYGYTF. Here the CDR3 DNA reads TGTGCCAGCAGCTTTGGGGTAGAATATAACTATGGCTACACCTTC.

This sequence joins TRBV4-2 and TRBJ2-2; 10 bases are shared with TRBD1. This CDR3 has 15 residues. From germline, CDR1 is LGHNA and CDR2 YNFKEQ. V gave up 6 bases and J gave up 6 bases; unmatched junction bases: 7. The CDR3 DNA is TGTGCCAGCAGATTTGGGACAGGGGCCGCCGGGGAGCTGTTTTTT. Translating gives CASRFGTGAAGELFF.

The rearrangement uses TRBV7-6 and TRBJ2-1, with D possibly being TRBD2 (7 bases). The CDR3 is 18 amino acids. The V end was cut by 1 base, the J end by 7 bases, with 23 bases between. Germline CDR1 is SGHVS and CDR2 is FNYEAQ. The CDR3, as DNA: TGTGCCAGCAGCTTAGGGACCCAGGGAGGGGGGGGCACGAATGAGCAGTTCTTC. It codes for CASSLGTQGGGGTNEQFF.

The gene calls are TRBV6-5 and TRBJ1-2; D uncertain. V was clipped by 2 bases and J by 7 bases, with 11 bases between them. From germline, CDR1 is MNHEY and CDR2 SVGAGI. CDR3 size: 13 residues. CDR3 nucleotides: TGTGCCAGCAGTTACCCAGGCTTCTCTGGCTACACCTTC. As protein: CASSYPGFSGYTF.